This T cell receptor beta chain was sequenced during a study of cytomegalovirus exposure and HLA in healthy donors. Findings and limits, study-wide: Most of the TCR beta V segments (in an earlier analysis) were productive either about 90% or about 30% of the time. Available immune exposure information was restricted to CMV serostatus only. Roughly even sequencing depth across donors was the assumption behind the presence/absence analyses.

The PCR made use of 60 Vbeta and 13 Jbeta primers. Clones were read by immunoSEQ multiplex PCR, and TCRdb kept only the in-frame ones, dropping some. The sample contains some 150,000 clones, roughly nine tenths of which appear only once. With respect to this clone: Its specificity is not known.

Germline loops: CDR1 MNHEY, CDR2 SVGAGI. The germline V and J ends were trimmed by 6 bases and 6 bases, with 17 bases remaining between them. The CDR3 spans 14 residues. The sequencing input was PBMCs. The rearrangement links TRBV6-5 to TRBJ1-2, with TRBD1 as a possible D gene (5 bases). This clonotype was sampled from a woman aged 30 to 39 in good health and CMV-seronegative. CDR3 bases: TGTGCCAGCAGAAGCAAGGGAGGGGTCAATGGCTACACCTTC. Protein product: CASRSKGGVNGYTF.